The 11 T cell receptor beta chains reported below all come from one sample, sequenced in a study of blood T cell repertoires in COVID-19. Profiled with immunoSEQ multiplex PCR; TCRdb holds only in-frame clones, not every one. Here the sample spans roughly 180,000 clones, 70% to 80% being singletons. Sample: peripheral blood. These receptors were obtained from a woman between 45 and 65 years old with active or convalescent COVID-19.

The chain couples TRBV7-2 to TRBJ1-2, with 8 bases identical to TRBD1. The CDR3 has 14 residues. Germline trimming cut 3 bases from V and 3 bases from J; bases unmatched to any gene: 3. From germline, CDR1 is SGHTA and CDR2 FQGNSA. The CDR3 loop reads CASSFHRGDYGYTF. CDR3 in DNA: TGTGCCAGCAGCTTCCACAGGGGGGACTATGGCTACACCTTC. The full variable domain, with the rest looked up from reference TRBV7-2 and TRBJ1-2, is GAGVSQSPSNKVTEKGKDVELRCDPISGHTALYWYRQSLGQGLEFLIYFQGNSAPDKSGLPSDRFSAERTGGSVSTLTIQRTQQEDSAVYLCASSFHRGDYGYTFGSGTRLTVV.

The chain recombines TRBV7-2 with TRBJ2-1; 8 nucleotides agree with TRBD1. Unmatched junction bases numbered 7, after V lost 5 bases and J lost 4 bases. The CDR3 sequence is 15 residues long. Germline V CDR1 and CDR2: SGHTA, FQGNSA. CDR3 region: CASSPRDRRYNEQFF. CDR3 bases: TGTGCCAGCAGCCCCCGGGACAGGCGATACAATGAGCAGTTCTTC.

The J gene is TRBJ2-7, the V gene TRBV20-1; D call uncertain. The CDR3 is made up of 12 amino acids. Germline assignment: CDR1 DFQATT and CDR2 SNEGSKA (reference sequence). V shed 3 bases and J shed 0 bases, with 6 bases lying between them. The CDR3 sequence is CSASASSYEQYF. DNA of the CDR3: TGCAGTGCTAGTGCCAGCTCCTACGAGCAGTACTTC.

This rearrangement joins TRBV5-1 to TRBJ2-2, with D maybe TRBD2 (7 bases). The germline gives CDR1 SGHRS, CDR2 YFSETQ. The CDR3 is 15 residues long. V gave up 0 bases and J gave up 6 bases, with 12 bases separating them. As DNA, the CDR3 is TGCGCCAGCAGCTTGGCACAGGGAGGGGCCGGGGAGCTGTTTTTT. Its translation: CASSLAQGGAGELFF.

CDR3 DNA sequence: TGTGCCAGCAGTTTCGGACAGACGAACTATGGCTACACCTTC. It codes for CASSFGQTNYGYTF. V is TRBV7-9 and J is TRBJ1-2, with TRBD1 as a possible D gene (6 bases). Germline V CDR1 and CDR2: SEHNR, FQNEAQ (reference sequence). V lost 6 bases and J 2 bases, leaving 13 bases between the germline ends. The CDR3 is 14 amino acids.

The gene calls are TRBV6-5 and TRBJ1-2; D perhaps matches TRBD1 (5 bases). Looked up from germline, CDR1 is MNHEY and CDR2 is SVGAGI. The CDR3 covers 13 residues. The V and J ends lost 3 bases and 2 bases respectively, with 7 bases between them. The CDR3 coding sequence is TGTGCCAGCAGTTATGACAGCAACTATGGCTACACCTTC. Translation gives CASSYDSNYGYTF.

This clone was picked up many times. The genes are TRBV23-1 and TRBJ1-5; tentative D call: TRBD1 (6 bases). TRBV23-1 is an ORF for which the function is uncertain. The CDR3 is made up of 12 amino acids. With 10 bases removed from V and 4 bases from J, the gap between germline ends came to 11 bases. CDR3 amino acids: CAIVTGNQPQHF. The CDR3 DNA follows: TGCGCCATCGTTACAGGGAATCAGCCCCAGCATTTT.

The J gene is TRBJ2-3, the V gene TRBV20-1, with 8 nucleotides matching TRBD1. Germline values: CDR1 DFQATT, CDR2 SNEGSKA (reference sequence). The CDR3 is 14 amino acids. V was pared by 3 bases and J by 2 bases, with 4 bases of the junction left unmatched. Here the CDR3 DNA reads TGCAGTGCTAGTAGCAGGGGGCTCACAGATACGCAGTATTTT. Encoded protein: CSASSRGLTDTQYF.

This chain connects TRBV2 to TRBJ1-1; the match to TRBD1 covers 7 bases. Germline V lookup: CDR1 SNHLY, CDR2 FYNNEI. CDR3 length equals 13 residues. V lost 8 bases, J lost 3 bases, and 6 bases stayed unmatched. The CDR3 spells CASLRGLDTEAFF. In DNA, the CDR3 is TGTGCCAGCTTAAGGGGGCTTGACACTGAAGCTTTCTTT.

This chain joins TRBV18 and TRBJ2-6; TRBD1 matches 9 bases. The V segment lost 4 bases and the J segment 2 bases; nucleotides outside the gene matches: 12. The CDR3 loop spans 19 amino acids. The germline V gene encodes CDR1 KGHSH and CDR2 LQKENI. The CDR3 region has the DNA TGTGCCAGCTCACTTACCCCGGGACAGGGTCTAACTGGGGCCAACGTCCTGACTTTC. Translation gives CASSLTPGQGLTGANVLTF.

This clone was observed once. The V and J genes are TRBV18 and TRBJ2-1, with 8 positions matching TRBD2. The germline V gene encodes CDR1 KGHSH and CDR2 LQKENI. The CDR3 is made up of 14 amino acids. The ends lost 3 bases at V and 5 bases at J; junction bases unmatched: 3. Here the CDR3 reads CASSPPGRDNEQFF. DNA of the CDR3: TGTGCCAGCTCACCGCCCGGGAGGGACAATGAGCAGTTCTTC.